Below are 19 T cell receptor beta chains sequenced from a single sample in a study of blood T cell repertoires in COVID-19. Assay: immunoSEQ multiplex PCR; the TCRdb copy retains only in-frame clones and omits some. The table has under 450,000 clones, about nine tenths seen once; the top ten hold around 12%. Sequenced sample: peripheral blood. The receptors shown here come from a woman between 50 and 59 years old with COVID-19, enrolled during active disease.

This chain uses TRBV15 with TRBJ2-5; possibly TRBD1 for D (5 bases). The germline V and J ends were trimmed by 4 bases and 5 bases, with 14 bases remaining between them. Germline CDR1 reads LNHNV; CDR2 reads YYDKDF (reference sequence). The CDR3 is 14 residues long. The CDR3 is CATSTYQGRETQYF. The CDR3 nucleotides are TGTGCCACCAGCACATATCAGGGCCGGGAGACCCAGTACTTC.

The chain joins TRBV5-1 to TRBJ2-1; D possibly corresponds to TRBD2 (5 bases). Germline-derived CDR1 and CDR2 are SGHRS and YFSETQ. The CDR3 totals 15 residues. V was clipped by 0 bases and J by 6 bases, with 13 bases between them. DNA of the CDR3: TGCGCCAGCAGCTTGGCACTCAGCCGGGGCAATGAGCAGTTCTTC. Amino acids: CASSLALSRGNEQFF. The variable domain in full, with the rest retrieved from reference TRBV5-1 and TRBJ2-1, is KAGVTQTPRYLIKTRGQQVTLSCSPISGHRSVSWYQQTPGQGLQFLFEYFSETQRNKGNFPGRFSGRQFSNSRSEMNVSTLELGDSALYLCASSLALSRGNEQFFGPGTRLTVL.

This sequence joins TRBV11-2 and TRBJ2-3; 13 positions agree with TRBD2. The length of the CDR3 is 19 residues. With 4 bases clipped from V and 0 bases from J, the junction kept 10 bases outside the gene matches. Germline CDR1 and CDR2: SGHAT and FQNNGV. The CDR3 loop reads CASSSGLAGVKSSTDTQYF. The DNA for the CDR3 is TGTGCCAGCAGCTCCGGACTAGCGGGGGTCAAATCTAGCACAGATACGCAGTATTTT.

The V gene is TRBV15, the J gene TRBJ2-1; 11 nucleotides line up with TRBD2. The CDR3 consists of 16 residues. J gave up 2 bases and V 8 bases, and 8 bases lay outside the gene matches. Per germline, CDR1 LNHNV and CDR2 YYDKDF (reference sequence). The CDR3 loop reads CATFKGSGGAYNEQFF. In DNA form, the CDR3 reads TGTGCCACCTTTAAGGGTAGCGGGGGGGCCTACAATGAGCAGTTCTTC.

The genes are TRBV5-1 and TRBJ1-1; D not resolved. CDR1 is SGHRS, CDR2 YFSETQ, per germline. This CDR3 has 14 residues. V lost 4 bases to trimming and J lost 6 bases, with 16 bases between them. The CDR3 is CASSTRPEGPEAFF. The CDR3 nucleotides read TGCGCCAGCAGCACTAGACCCGAGGGCCCTGAAGCTTTCTTT.

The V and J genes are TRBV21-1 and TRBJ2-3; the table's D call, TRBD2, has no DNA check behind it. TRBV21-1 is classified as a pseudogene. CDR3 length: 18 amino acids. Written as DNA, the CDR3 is TGTGCCAGCAGCAAAGGAGGATCCCAGCGGGGGGGCCAAGATACGCAGTATTTT. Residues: CASSKGGSQRGGQDTQYF.

CDR3 amino acids: CASSPEAGGRLEKFF. The CDR3 region has the DNA TGCGCCAGCAGCCCGGAGGCGGGGGGCCGCTTAGAAAAGTTCTTC. J is TRBJ2-1 and V is TRBV5-1; 8 bases map to TRBD2. The CDR3 spans 15 residues. The junction had 17 bases not matched to a gene; V was cut back by 4 bases and J by 14 bases. Germline CDR1 is SGHRS and CDR2 is YFSETQ.

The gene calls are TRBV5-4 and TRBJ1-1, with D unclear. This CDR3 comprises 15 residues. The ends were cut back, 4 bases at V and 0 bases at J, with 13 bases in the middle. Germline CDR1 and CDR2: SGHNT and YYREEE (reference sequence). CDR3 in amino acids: CASSPDGVMNTEAFF. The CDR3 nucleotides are TGTGCCAGCAGCCCGGACGGGGTCATGAACACTGAAGCTTTCTTT.

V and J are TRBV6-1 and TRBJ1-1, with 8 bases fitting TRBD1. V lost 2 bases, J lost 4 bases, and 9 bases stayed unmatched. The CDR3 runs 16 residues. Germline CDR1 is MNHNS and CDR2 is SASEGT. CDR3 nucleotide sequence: TGTGCCAGCAGTGAAAGAAGTCGGACAGGGACCACTGAAGCTTTCTTT. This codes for CASSERSRTGTTEAFF.

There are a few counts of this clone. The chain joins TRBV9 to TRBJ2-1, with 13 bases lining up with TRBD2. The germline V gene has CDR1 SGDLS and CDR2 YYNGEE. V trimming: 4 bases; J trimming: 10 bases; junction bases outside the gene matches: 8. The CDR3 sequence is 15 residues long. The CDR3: CASSPTSGGAEEQFF. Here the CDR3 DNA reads TGTGCCAGCAGCCCAACTAGCGGGGGGGCCGAGGAGCAGTTCTTC.

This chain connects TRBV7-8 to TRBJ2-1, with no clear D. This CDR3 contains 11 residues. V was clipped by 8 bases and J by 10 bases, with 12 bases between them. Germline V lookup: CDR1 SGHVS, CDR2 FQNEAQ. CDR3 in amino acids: CASGFAGEQFF. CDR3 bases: TGTGCCAGCGGTTTCGCCGGGGAGCAGTTCTTC. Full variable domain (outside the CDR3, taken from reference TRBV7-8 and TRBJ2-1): GAGVSQSPRYKVAKRGQDVALRCDPISGHVSLFWYQQALGQGPEFLTYFQNEAQLDKSGLPSDRFFAERPEGSVSTLKIQRTQQEDSAVYLCASGFAGEQFFGPGTRLTVL.

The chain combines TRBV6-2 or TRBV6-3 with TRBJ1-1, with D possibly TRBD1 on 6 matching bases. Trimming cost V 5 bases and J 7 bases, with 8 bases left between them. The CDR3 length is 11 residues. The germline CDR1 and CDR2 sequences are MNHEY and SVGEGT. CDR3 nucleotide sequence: TGTGCCAGCAGTAAGGGGGTTGAAGCTTTCTTT. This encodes CASSKGVEAFF.

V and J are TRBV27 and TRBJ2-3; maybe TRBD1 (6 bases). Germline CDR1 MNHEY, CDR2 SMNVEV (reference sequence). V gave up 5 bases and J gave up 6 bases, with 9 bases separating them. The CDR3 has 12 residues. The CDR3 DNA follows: TGTGCCAGCAGTCTCCAGGGGGATACGCAGTATTTT. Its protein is CASSLQGDTQYF.

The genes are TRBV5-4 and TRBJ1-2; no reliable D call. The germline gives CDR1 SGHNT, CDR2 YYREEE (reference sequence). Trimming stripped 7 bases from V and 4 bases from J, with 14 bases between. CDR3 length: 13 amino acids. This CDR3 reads CASHDPGSYGYTF. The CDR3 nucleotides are TGTGCCAGCCATGACCCGGGATCCTATGGCTACACCTTC.

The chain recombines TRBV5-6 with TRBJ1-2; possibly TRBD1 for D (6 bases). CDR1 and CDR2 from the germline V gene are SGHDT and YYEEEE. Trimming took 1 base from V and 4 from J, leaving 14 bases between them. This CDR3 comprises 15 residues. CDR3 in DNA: TGTGCCAGCAGCTTGTCAGGGGCTAAATCCTATGGCTACACCTTC. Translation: CASSLSGAKSYGYTF.

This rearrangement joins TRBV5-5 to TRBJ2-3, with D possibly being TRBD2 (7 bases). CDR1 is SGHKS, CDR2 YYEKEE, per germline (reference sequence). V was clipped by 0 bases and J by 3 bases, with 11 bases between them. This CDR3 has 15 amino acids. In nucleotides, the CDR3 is TGTGCCAGCAGCTTGGTGGCGGGGGCAACAGATACGCAGTATTTT. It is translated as CASSLVAGATDTQYF.

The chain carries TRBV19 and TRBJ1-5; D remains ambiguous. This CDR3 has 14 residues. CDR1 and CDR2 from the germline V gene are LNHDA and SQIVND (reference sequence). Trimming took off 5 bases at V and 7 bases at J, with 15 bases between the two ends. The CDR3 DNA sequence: TGTGCCAGTAGTGCCGGCAGGTCACAGCAGCCCCAGCATTTT. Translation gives CASSAGRSQQPQHF.

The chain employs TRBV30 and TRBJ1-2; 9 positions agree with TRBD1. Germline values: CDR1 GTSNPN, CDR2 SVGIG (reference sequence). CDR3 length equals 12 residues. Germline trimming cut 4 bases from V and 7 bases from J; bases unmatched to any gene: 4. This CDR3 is CAWNRGQGGYTF. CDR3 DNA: TGTGCCTGGAACAGGGGGCAGGGTGGCTACACCTTC.

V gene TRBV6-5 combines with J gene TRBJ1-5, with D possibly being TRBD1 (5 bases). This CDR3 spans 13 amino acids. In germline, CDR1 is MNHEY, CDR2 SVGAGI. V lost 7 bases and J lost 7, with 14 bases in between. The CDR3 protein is CASTGRGRQPQHF. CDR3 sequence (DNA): TGTGCCAGCACAGGGAGGGGCCGGCAGCCCCAGCATTTT.